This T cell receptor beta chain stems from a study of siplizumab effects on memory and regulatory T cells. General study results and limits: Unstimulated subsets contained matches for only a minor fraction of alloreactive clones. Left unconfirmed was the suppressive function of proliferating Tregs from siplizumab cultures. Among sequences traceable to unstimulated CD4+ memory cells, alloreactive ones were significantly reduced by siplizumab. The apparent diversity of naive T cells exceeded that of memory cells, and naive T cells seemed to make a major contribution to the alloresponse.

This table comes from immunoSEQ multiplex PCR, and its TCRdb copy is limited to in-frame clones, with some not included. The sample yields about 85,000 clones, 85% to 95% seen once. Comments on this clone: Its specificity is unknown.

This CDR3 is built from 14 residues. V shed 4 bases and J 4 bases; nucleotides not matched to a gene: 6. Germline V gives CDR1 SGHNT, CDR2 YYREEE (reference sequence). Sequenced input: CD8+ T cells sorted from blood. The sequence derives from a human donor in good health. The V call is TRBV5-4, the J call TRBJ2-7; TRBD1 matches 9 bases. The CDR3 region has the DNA TGTGCCAGCAGCCCCGGGACAGGGTTATACGAGCAGTACTTC. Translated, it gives CASSPGTGLYEQYF.